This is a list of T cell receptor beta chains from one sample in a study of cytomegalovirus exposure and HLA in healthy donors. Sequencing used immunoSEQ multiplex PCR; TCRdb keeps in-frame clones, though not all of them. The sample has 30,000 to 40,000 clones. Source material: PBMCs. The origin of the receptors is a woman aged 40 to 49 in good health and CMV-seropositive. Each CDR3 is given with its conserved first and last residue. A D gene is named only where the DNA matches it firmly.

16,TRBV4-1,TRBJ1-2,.,TGCGCCAGCAGCCCGCATCGGCAGGGGTGGGACTATGGCTACACCTTC,CASSPHRQGWDYGYTF
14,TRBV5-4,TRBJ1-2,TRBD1,TGTGCCAGCAGCTTGGCAGGACAGGGGGCTCGCTACACCTTC,CASSLAGQGARYTF
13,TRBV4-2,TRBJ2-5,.,TGTGCCAGCAGCCAAGTGGCCGAAGAGACCCAGTACTTC,CASSQVAEETQYF
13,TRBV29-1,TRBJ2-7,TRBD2,TGCAGCGTTGAGCTAGCGGGATGGGGCGAGCAGTACTTC,CSVELAGWGEQYF
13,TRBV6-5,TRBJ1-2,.,TGTGCCAGCAGTCCCCAGGGGAACTATGGCTACACCTTC,CASSPQGNYGYTF
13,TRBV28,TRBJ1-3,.,TGTGCCAGCAGCCCCCAATCCGGAAACACCATATATTTT,CASSPQSGNTIYF
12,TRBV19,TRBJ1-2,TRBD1,TGTGCCAGTATCCAGGGGGCGTATGGCTACACCTTC,CASIQGAYGYTF
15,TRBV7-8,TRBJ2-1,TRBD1,TGTGCCAGCAGCTCCTACAGGGGCCGGATCAATGAGCAGTTCTTC,CASSSYRGRINEQFF
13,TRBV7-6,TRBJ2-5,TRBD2,TGTGCCAGCAGACTTAGCGGGAGTGAGACCCAGTACTTC,CASRLSGSETQYF
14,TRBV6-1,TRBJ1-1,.,TGTGCCAGCAGTATACAGGGACGGGACACTGAAGCTTTCTTT,CASSIQGRDTEAFF
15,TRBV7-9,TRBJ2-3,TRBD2,TGTGCCAGCAGGGCGGGACTAGCGGGCACAGATACGCAGTATTTT,CASRAGLAGTDTQYF
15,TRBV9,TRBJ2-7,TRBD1,TGTGCCAGCAGCACCCGACAGGGGACCCCCTACGAGCAGTACTTC,CASSTRQGTPYEQYF
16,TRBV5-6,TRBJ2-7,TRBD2,TGTGCCAGCAGCTTGAGGGTGAACGGGAGGGCCTACGAGCAGTACTTC,CASSLRVNGRAYEQYF
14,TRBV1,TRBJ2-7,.,TGCACCAGCAGCCAGGGTGGGAGGGCCTGTGAGCAGTACTTC,CTSSQGGRACEQYF
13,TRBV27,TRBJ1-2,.,TGTGCCAGCAGTTTACAGGGGAACTATGGCTACACCTTC,CASSLQGNYGYTF
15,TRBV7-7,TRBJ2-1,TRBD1,TGTGCTAGCAGCTTGGGGACAGGGGCTGACAATGAGCAGTTCTTC,CASSLGTGADNEQFF
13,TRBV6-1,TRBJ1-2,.,TGTGCCAGCAGTGTCGACACCTCCTATGGCTACACCTTC,CASSVDTSYGYTF
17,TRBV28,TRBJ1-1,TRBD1,TGTGCCAGCAGTTACCCCCGGGACAGGGCAAAGAACACTGAAGCTTTCTTT,CASSYPRDRAKNTEAFF
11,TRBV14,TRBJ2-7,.,TGTGCCAGCAGCCCAGGCTACGAGCAGTACTTC,CASSPGYEQYF
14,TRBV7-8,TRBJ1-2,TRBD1,TGTGCCAGCAGCTCCGACAGGGTGACTAGTGGCTACACCTTC,CASSSDRVTSGYTF
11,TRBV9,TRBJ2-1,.,TGTGCCAGCAGCCGAGCGTATGAGCAGTTCTTC,CASSRAYEQFF
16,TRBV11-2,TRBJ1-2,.,TGTGCCAGCAGCTTAGGATTGGTCGGAGCTAACTATGGCTACACCTTC,CASSLGLVGANYGYTF
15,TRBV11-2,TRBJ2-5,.,TGTGCCAGCAGCTTAGCTCGGGAGCTCATGGGGACCCAGTACTTC,CASSLARELMGTQYF
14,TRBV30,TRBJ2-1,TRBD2,TGTGCCTGGAGAGGGCTAGCGGGAAGGAATGAGCAGTTCTTC,CAWRGLAGRNEQFF
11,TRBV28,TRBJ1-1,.,TGTGCCAGCAGTTTGAGCGCTGAAGCTTTCTTT,CASSLSAEAFF
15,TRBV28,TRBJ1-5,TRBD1,TGTGCCAGCAGTTTATCGGGACAGGGCTACCAGCCCCAGCATTTT,CASSLSGQGYQPQHF
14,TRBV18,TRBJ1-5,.,TGTGCCAGCTCACCAGTACAGGGTGGGGAGCCCCAGCATTTT,CASSPVQGGEPQHF
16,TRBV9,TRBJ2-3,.,TGTGCCAGCAGCCCCCAAGGGGGACTAAGGACAGATACGCAGTATTTT,CASSPQGGLRTDTQYF
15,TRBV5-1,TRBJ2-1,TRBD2,TGCGCCAGCAGCTTGGGGACTAGCGCATACAATGAGCAGTTCTTC,CASSLGTSAYNEQFF
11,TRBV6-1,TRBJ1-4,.,TGTGCCAGCGGGACACCAGAAAAACTGTTTTTT,CASGTPEKLFF
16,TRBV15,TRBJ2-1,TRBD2,TGTGCCACCAGCAGACCCGGGAGGGCCGTGGGCAATGAGCAGTTCTTC,CATSRPGRAVGNEQFF
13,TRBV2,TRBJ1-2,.,TGTGCCAGCAGTCCCGGGCAGGGCCAAGGCTACACCTTC,CASSPGQGQGYTF
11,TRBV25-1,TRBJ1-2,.,TGTGCCAGCCGGGGGGCGGGTGGCTACACCTTC,CASRGAGGYTF
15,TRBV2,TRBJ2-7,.,TGTGCCAGCAGTGAAATCCGGGACAACGCCTACGAGCAGTACTTC,CASSEIRDNAYEQYF
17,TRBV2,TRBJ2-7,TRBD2,TGTGCCAGCAAACCCTGGGCTAGCGGGAGGGCCGTCTACGAGCAGTACTTC,CASKPWASGRAVYEQYF
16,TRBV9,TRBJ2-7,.,TGTGCCAGCAGCGTAGAGGGAGGGACAGGCTCCTACGAGCAGTACTTC,CASSVEGGTGSYEQYF
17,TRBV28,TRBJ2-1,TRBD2,TGTGCCAGCAGTTTATGGCTACTAGCGGGAGGGCCGGGTGAGCAGTTCTTC,CASSLWLLAGGPGEQFF
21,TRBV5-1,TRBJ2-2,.,TGCGCCAGCAGTTCTCCAGACCGGGACAGGGGACTAGCGGCGAACACCGGGGAGCTGTTTTTT,CASSSPDRDRGLAANTGELFF
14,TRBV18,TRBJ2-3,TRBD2,TGTGCCAGCTCACCACGGGGGGGGACGGATACGCAGTATTTT,CASSPRGGTDTQYF
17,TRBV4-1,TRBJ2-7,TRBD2,TGCGCCAGCAGCCAAGGCGTACCAGCGGGAGTGGCCTACGAGCAGTACTTC,CASSQGVPAGVAYEQYF
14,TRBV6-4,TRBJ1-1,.,TGTGCCAGCAGTGACTCGAGCAGGGGCACTGAAGATTTCTTT,CASSDSSRGTEDFF
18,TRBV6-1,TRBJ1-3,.,TGTGCCAGCAGTGTGGGCCCTTTTCTCAGACACTCTGGAAACACCATATATTTT,CASSVGPFLRHSGNTIYF
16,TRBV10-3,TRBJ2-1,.,TGTGCCATCAGTGAGTCGTCGGCGGGCTCCTACAATGAGCAGTTCTTC,CAISESSAGSYNEQFF
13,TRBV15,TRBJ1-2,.,TGTGCCACCAGCAGAGATCTAAACTATGGCTACACCTTC,CATSRDLNYGYTF
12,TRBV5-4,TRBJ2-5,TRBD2,TGTGCCACCTCGACTAGCGGGAGGGAGCAGTACTTC,CATSTSGREQYF
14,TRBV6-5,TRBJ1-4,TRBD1,TGTGCCAGCAGAAGGGGGCCGGCTAATGAAAAACTGTTTTTT,CASRRGPANEKLFF
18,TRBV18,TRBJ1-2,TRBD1,TGTGCCAGCTCACCCTATACGGGGACAGTGGGAAAAGATTATGGCTACACCTTC,CASSPYTGTVGKDYGYTF
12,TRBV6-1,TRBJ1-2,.,TGTGCCAGCAGCGAGGGATACTATGGCTACACCTTC,CASSEGYYGYTF
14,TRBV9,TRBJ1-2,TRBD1,TGTGCCAGCAGAGAAGGGACAGCCGGGGGAGGCTACACCTTC,CASREGTAGGGYTF
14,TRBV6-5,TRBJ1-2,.,TGTGCCAGCAGTCCAGGGGTAGCTAACTATGGCTACACCTTC,CASSPGVANYGYTF
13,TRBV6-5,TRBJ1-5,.,TGTGCCAGCAGGGCATGGAGCAATCAGCCCCAGCATTTT,CASRAWSNQPQHF
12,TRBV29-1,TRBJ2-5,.,TGCAGCGTGACAAGGAGGCAAGAGACCCAGTACTTC,CSVTRRQETQYF
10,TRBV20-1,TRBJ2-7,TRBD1,TGCAGTGCGAAGGACAGGTTACAGTACTTC,CSAKDRLQYF
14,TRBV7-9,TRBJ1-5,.,TGTGCCAGCAGCTTGGAACAGGGCAATCAGCCCCAGCATTTT,CASSLEQGNQPQHF
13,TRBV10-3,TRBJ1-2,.,TGTGCCATCAGACAAGACAGTGGCTATGGCTACACCTTC,CAIRQDSGYGYTF
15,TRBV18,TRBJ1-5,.,TGTGCCAGCTCTGACCTGAGCGGAGGCAATCAGCCCCAGCATTTT,CASSDLSGGNQPQHF
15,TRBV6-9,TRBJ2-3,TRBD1,TGTGCCAGCATAAAACAGGGGGCGCGGGGAGATACGCAGTATTTT,CASIKQGARGDTQYF
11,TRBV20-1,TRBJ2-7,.,TGCAGTGCTAGATCCCTCTACGAGCAGTACTTC,CSARSLYEQYF
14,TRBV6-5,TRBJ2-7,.,TGTGCCACCGCGGAGGGGGGGTTCGGGTACGAGCAGTACTTC,CATAEGGFGYEQYF
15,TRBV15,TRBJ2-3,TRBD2,TGTGCCACCAGCAGCGCGGGAGCCTCCACAGATAAGCAGTATTTT,CATSSAGASTDKQYF